This T cell receptor (beta chain) was sequenced for a study of T cell repertoires in cytomegalovirus infection. Study at large: Researchers turned to recently identified HLA-C-restricted CMV epitopes as well as well-studied HLA-B-restricted ones. Carrying CMV and the relevant HLA type showed in public TCR beta signatures.

Points from the study as a whole: Cumulative frequency (of public TCR beta family members) identified carriers of CMV plus the relevant HLA. The response measured ex vivo was dominated by TCR beta clonotypes (HLA-C-restricted and CMV-specific).

In TCRdb, the reads were re-called with MiXCR into one record per CDR3 protein. The sample has hundreds of thousands of distinct CDR3 sequences, approximately 33% seen once. The CDR3 extends over 15 amino acids. Germline CDR1 SGHTA, CDR2 FQGNSA. V was trimmed by 3 bases and J by 1 base, leaving 11 bases between them. There are many counts of this clonotype. Its antigen is still unknown. Sample: cultured PBMCs, taken from culture after CMV antigen stimulation. This sequence was found in a human donor in good health (CMV status not recorded). Some clones in this sample may be carry-over from other donors' samples. This chain connects TRBV7-2 to TRBJ2-3; TRBD1 is a possible D gene (6 bases). The CDR3 DNA reads TGTGCCAGCAGCTTCGCCCAGGGGCGCACAGATACGCAGTATTTT. Its translation is CASSFAQGRTDTQYF.